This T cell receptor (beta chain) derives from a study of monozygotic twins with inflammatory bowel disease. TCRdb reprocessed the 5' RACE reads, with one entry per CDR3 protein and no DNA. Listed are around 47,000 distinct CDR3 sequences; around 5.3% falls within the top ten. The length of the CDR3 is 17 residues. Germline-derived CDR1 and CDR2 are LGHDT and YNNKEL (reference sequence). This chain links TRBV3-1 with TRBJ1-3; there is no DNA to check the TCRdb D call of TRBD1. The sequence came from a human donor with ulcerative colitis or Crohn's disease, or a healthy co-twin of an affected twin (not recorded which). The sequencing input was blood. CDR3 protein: CASSQDFTPRDGNTIYF.